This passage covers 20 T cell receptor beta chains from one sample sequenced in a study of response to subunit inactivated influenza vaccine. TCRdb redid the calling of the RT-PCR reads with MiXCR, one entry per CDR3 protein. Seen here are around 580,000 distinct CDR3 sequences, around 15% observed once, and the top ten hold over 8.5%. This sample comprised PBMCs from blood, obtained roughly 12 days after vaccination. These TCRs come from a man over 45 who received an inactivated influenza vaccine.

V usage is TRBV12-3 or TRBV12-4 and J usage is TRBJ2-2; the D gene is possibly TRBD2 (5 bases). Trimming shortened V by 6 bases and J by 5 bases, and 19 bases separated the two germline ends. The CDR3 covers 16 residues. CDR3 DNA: TGTGCCAGCAGGCACCCTCTAGCACTTTTAACCGGGGAGCTGTTTTTT. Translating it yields CASRHPLALLTGELFF.

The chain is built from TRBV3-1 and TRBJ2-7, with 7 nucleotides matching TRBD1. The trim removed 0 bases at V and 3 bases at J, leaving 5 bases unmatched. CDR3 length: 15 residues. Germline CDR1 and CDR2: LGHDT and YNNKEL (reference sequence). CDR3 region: CASSQDGDRNYEQYF. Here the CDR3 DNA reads TGTGCCAGCAGCCAAGATGGGGACAGAAACTACGAGCAGTACTTC.

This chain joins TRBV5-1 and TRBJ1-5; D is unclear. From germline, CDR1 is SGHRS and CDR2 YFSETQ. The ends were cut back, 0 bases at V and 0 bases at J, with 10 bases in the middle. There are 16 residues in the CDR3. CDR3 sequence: CASSLAGGDSNQPQHF. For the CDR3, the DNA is TGCGCCAGCAGCTTGGCCGGAGGAGATAGCAATCAGCCCCAGCATTTT.

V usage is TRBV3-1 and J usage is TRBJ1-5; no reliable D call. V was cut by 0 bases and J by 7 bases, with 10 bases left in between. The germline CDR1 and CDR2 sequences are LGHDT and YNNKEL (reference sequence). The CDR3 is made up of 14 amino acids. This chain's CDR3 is CASSQETDRQPQHF. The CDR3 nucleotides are TGTGCCAGCAGCCAAGAAACAGATCGCCAGCCCCAGCATTTT.

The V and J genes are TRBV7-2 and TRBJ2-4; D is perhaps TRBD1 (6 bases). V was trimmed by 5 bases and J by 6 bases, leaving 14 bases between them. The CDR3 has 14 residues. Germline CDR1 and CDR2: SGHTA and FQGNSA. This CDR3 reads CASSLYEGVNIQYF. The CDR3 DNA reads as TGTGCCAGCAGCCTCTACGAGGGGGTAAACATTCAGTACTTC. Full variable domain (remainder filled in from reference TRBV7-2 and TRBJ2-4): GAGVSQSPSNKVTEKGKDVELRCDPISGHTALYWYRQSLGQGLEFLIYFQGNSAPDKSGLPSDRFSAERTGGSVSTLTIQRTQQEDSAVYLCASSLYEGVNIQYFGAGTRLSVL.

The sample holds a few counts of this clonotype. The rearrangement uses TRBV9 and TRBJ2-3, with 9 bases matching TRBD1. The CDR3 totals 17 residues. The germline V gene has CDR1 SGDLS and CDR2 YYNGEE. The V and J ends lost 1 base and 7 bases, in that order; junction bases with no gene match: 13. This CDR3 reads CASSVQPGQGSPNTQYF. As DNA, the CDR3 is TGTGCCAGCAGCGTACAACCGGGACAGGGTTCGCCAAATACGCAGTATTTT.

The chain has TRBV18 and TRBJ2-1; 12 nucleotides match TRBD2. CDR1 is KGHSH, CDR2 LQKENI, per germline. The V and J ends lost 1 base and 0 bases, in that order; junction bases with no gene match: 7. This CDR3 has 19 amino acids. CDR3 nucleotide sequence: TGTGCCAGCTCACCACTACTAGCGGGAGGTCGGAGCTCCTACAATGAGCAGTTCTTC. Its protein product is CASSPLLAGGRSSYNEQFF.

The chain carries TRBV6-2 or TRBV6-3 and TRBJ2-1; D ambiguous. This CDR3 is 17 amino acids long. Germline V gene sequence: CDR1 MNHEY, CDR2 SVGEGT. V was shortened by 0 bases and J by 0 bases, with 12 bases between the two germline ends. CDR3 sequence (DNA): TGTGCCAGCAGTTACTCGATCGGTCTCAGCTCCTACAATGAGCAGTTCTTC. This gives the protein CASSYSIGLSSYNEQFF.

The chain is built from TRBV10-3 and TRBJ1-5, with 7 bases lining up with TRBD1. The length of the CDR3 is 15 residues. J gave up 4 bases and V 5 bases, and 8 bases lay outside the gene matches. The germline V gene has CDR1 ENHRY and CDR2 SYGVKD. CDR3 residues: CAISPRGGENQPQHF. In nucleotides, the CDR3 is TGTGCCATCAGTCCCCGAGGGGGCGAAAATCAGCCCCAGCATTTT.

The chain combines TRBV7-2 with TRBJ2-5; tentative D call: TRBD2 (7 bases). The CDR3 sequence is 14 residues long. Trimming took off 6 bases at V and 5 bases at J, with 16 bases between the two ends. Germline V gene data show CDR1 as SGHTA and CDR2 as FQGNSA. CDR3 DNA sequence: TGTGCCAGCAGAAAGGGGGGGGTCGGGGAGACCCAGTACTTC. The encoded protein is CASRKGGVGETQYF.

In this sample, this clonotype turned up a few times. The CDR3: CASSLEGSSIQYF. DNA of the CDR3: TGCGCCAGCAGCTTGGAAGGGTCCAGTATTCAGTACTTC. V and J are TRBV5-1 and TRBJ2-4; no reliable D call. V was shortened by 0 bases and J by 10 bases, with 11 bases between the two germline ends. CDR3 length: 13 residues. Germline CDR1 reads SGHRS; CDR2 reads YFSETQ.

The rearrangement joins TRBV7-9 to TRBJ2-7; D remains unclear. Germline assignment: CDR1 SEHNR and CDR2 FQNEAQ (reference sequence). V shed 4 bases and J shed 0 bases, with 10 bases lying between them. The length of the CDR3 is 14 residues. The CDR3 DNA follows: TGTGCCAGCAGCTCGGGTTCGAGCTCCTACGAGCAGTACTTC. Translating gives CASSSGSSSYEQYF.

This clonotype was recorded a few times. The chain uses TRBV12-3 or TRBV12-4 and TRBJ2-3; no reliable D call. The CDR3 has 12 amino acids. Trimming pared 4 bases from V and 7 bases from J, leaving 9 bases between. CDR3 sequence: CASSSLKYTQYF. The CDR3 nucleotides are TGTGCCAGCAGTTCCCTTAAATATACGCAGTATTTT.

The CDR3 spells CSTRNPNTGELFF. CDR3 DNA: TGCAGTACCCGAAATCCGAACACCGGGGAGCTGTTTTTT. J is TRBJ2-2 and V is TRBV20-1; D not resolved. The CDR3 loop spans 13 amino acids. The germline V and J ends were trimmed by 8 bases and 0 bases, with 10 bases remaining between them. Germline loops: CDR1 DFQATT, CDR2 SNEGSKA (reference sequence).

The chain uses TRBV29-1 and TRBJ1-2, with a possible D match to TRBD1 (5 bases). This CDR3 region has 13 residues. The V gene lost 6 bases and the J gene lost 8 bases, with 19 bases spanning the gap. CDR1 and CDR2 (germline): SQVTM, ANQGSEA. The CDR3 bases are TGCAGCGTGGCAGGAAGAAGCGGGGACGGCTACACCTTC. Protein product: CSVAGRSGDGYTF.

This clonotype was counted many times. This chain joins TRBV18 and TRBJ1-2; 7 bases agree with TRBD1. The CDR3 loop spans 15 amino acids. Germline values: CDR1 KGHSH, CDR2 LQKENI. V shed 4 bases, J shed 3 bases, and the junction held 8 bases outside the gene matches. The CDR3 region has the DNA TGTGCCAGCTCACTTTCGGACAGGAGGGACTATGGCTACACCTTC. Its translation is CASSLSDRRDYGYTF.

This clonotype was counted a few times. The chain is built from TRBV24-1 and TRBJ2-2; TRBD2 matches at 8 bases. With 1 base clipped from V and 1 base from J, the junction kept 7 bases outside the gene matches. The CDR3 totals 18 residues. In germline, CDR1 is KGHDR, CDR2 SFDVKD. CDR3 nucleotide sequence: TGTGCCACCAGTGATTTCCTTTCCAGCGGGGGGAACACCGGGGAGCTGTTTTTT. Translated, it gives CATSDFLSSGGNTGELFF.

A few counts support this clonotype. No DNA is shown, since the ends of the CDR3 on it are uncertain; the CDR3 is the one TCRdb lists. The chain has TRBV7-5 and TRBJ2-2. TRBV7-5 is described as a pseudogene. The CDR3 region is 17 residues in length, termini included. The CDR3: CISVPDRRSTNTGELFF.

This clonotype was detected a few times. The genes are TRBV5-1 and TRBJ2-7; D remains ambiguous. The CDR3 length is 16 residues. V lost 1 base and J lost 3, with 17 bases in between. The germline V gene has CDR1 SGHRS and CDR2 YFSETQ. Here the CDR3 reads CASSLTSIIGFYEQYF. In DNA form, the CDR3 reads TGCGCCAGCAGCTTGACCTCTATTATCGGTTTCTACGAGCAGTACTTC.

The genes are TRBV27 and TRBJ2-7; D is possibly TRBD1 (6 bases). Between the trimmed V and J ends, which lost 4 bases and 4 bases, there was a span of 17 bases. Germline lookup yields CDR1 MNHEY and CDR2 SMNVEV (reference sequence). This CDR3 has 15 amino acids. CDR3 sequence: CASSWDGRGGYEQYF. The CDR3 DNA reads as TGTGCCAGCAGTTGGGACGGTCGAGGGGGATACGAGCAGTACTTC.